Below, 32 T cell receptor beta chains from the same sample are listed, as sequenced in a study of T cell repertoires in ileal Crohn's disease. Profiled with immunoSEQ multiplex PCR; TCRdb holds only in-frame clones, not every one. This sample has about 11,000 clones, with more than 75% found just once. The sample's time point: inflamed ileum from the surgical specimen. Sequenced material: ileal tissue. Receptors were obtained from an adult with Crohn's disease.

The CDR3 reads CASSILQGSYEQYF. The CDR3 region has the DNA TGTGCCAGTAGTATACTTCAGGGGAGCTACGAGCAGTACTTC. The J gene is TRBJ2-7, the V gene TRBV19; D may be TRBD1 (6 bases). This CDR3 spans 14 amino acids. Germline V gene sequence: CDR1 LNHDA, CDR2 SQIVND (reference sequence). V lost 2 bases to trimming and J lost 3 bases, with 11 bases between them.

The chain couples TRBV28 to TRBJ2-1, with TRBD1 matching 10 bases. The ends lost 9 bases at V and 9 bases at J; junction bases unmatched: 17. The CDR3 length is 16 residues. Looked up from germline, CDR1 is MDHEN and CDR2 is SYDVKM. CDR3 amino acids: CASSIPGQGKLGEQFF. CDR3 nucleotides: TGTGCCAGTTCCATCCCGGGACAGGGGAAGTTAGGTGAGCAGTTCTTC.

This rearrangement joins TRBV6-1 to TRBJ2-1, with 12 nucleotides matching TRBD2. Germline assignment: CDR1 MNHNS and CDR2 SASEGT. The CDR3 loop spans 15 amino acids. With V trimmed by 7 bases and J by 5 bases, 6 bases remained unmatched. This CDR3 reads CASKNGLAGNNEQFF. CDR3 nucleotide sequence: TGTGCCAGCAAAAACGGACTAGCGGGAAACAATGAGCAGTTCTTC.

As concerns this clone: Sequence at one end of the junction differs from germline and may be a read error. V usage is TRBV29-1 and J usage is TRBJ1-4; no clear D gene. The CDR3 has 8 amino acids. Germline loops: CDR1 SQVTM, CDR2 ANQGSEA. The DNA of the CDR3 is TGCAGCGTTGCCCAGACTGTTTTT. Translated: CSVAQTVF. Complete variable domain (other parts from reference TRBV29-1 and TRBJ1-4): SAVISQKPSRDICQRGTSLTIQCQVDSQVTMMFWYRQQPGQSLTLIATANQGSEATYESGFVIDKFPISRPNLTFSTLTVSNMSPEDSSIYLCSVAQTVFGSGTQLSVL.

This chain links TRBV29-1 with TRBJ2-3; 15 nucleotides match TRBD2. The V gene end was trimmed by 7 bases and the J gene end by 2 bases; junction bases not matched to a gene: 4. This CDR3 has 15 residues. The germline V gene has CDR1 SQVTM and CDR2 ANQGSEA. The CDR3 DNA reads TGCAGCGCCGGACTAGCGGGAGGGTTCACAGATACGCAGTATTTT. Translated, it gives CSAGLAGGFTDTQYF.

The chain joins TRBV15 to TRBJ1-3; TRBD1 agrees at 9 bases. J lost 0 bases, V lost 3 bases, and 6 bases had no gene match. The germline CDR1 and CDR2 sequences are LNHNV and YYDKDF (reference sequence). CDR3 size: 17 residues. This CDR3 is CATSRDRGQFSGNTIYF. In DNA, the CDR3 is TGTGCCACCAGCAGGGACAGGGGCCAATTCTCTGGAAACACCATATATTTT.

The count of this clone is one. The CDR3 sequence is CASTSGGSRNIQYF. Here the CDR3 DNA reads TGTGCCAGTACCTCCGGGGGGAGCAGAAACATTCAGTACTTC. The genes are TRBV19 and TRBJ2-4, with 7 nucleotides matching TRBD2. The V and J ends lost 7 bases and 6 bases, in that order; junction bases with no gene match: 9. This CDR3 is built from 14 residues. From germline, CDR1 is LNHDA and CDR2 SQIVND (reference sequence). The whole variable domain, remainder taken from reference TRBV19 and TRBJ2-4, is DGGITQSPKYLFRKEGQNVTLSCEQNLNHDAMYWYRQDPGQGLRLIYYSQIVNDFQKGDIAEGYSVSREKKESFPLTVTSAQKNPTAFYLCASTSGGSRNIQYFGAGTRLSVL.

V gene TRBV7-2 combines with J gene TRBJ2-2, with D tentatively TRBD2 (6 bases). Germline values: CDR1 SGHTA, CDR2 FQGNSA. This CDR3 comprises 15 residues. Trimming took 6 bases from V and 4 from J, leaving 15 bases between them. CDR3 nucleotide sequence: TGTGCCAGCAGTCCGTCCGGGAGTGGCACCGGGGAGCTGTTTTTT. Translation gives CASSPSGSGTGELFF.

The rearrangement uses TRBV5-6 and TRBJ1-1, with 10 bases identical to TRBD1. CDR3 length equals 16 residues. V lost 8 bases and J lost 3; bases outside the gene matches: 13. Germline lookup yields CDR1 SGHDT and CDR2 YYEEEE. As DNA, the CDR3 is TGTGCCAGTTCGGGGGACAGGGGTTCGGTGTACACTGAAGCTTTCTTT. Amino acid sequence: CASSGDRGSVYTEAFF.

The chain employs TRBV12-5 and TRBJ1-4; 10 bases fit TRBD1. With V trimmed by 6 bases and J by 4 bases, 5 bases remained unmatched. CDR3 size: 15 residues. Germline V gives CDR1 LGHNT, CDR2 FRNRAP. The CDR3 sequence: CASGAGQGYNEKLFF. CDR3 nucleotides: TGTGCTAGTGGAGCGGGACAGGGGTATAATGAAAAACTGTTTTTT.

As DNA, the CDR3 is TGTGCCAGCAGCGTAGCAGCGCAGGGACAAGAGACCCAGTACTTC. Residues: CASSVAAQGQETQYF. This rearrangement joins TRBV9 to TRBJ2-5, with a weak D call TRBD1 (5 bases). Germline CDR1 SGDLS, CDR2 YYNGEE. The CDR3 is 15 amino acids. Trimming removed 0 bases from V and 2 bases from J, with 11 bases in between.

As regards this clone: This same CDR3 is encoded by further DNA sequences in the sample. V usage is TRBV7-2 and J usage is TRBJ2-3, with D unresolved. This CDR3 is built from 12 residues. From germline, CDR1 is SGHTA and CDR2 FQGNSA. V gave up 3 bases and J gave up 1 base, with 2 bases separating them. The CDR3 nucleotides are TGTGCCAGCAGCTTGGGCACAGATACGCAGTATTTT. Its translation: CASSLGTDTQYF.

The chain combines TRBV4-1 with TRBJ2-1; D remains unclear. The CDR3 consists of 16 residues. V lost 0 bases and J lost 7, with 16 bases in between. In germline, CDR1 is MGHRA, CDR2 YSYEKL. The CDR3 DNA sequence: TGCGCCAGCAGCCAAGAGGGCTACCAGGTTCCAAATGAGCAGTTCTTC. Its translation: CASSQEGYQVPNEQFF.

The chain links TRBV9 to TRBJ1-1; D unclear. The germline gives CDR1 SGDLS, CDR2 YYNGEE. CDR3 size: 16 residues. V was trimmed by 0 bases and J by 5 bases, leaving 17 bases between them. Written as DNA, the CDR3 is TGTGCCAGCAGCGTAGATCCGGCGGGCGGAGGAACTGAAGCTTTCTTT. This codes for CASSVDPAGGGTEAFF.

This clone was seen once. The rearrangement joins TRBV7-7 to TRBJ2-5, with 9 bases that match TRBD1. CDR3 length equals 15 residues. CDR1 is SSHAT and CDR2 is FNYEAQ in the germline V gene (reference sequence). V lost 0 bases and J lost 5; bases outside the gene matches: 4. The chain's CDR3 is CASSLAGTGRETQYF. The CDR3 nucleotides are TGTGCCAGCAGCTTAGCCGGGACAGGGAGGGAGACCCAGTACTTC.

CDR3 in DNA: TGCGCCAGCAGCGGGGAGGGGAACACTGAAGCTTTCTTT. It yields the protein CASSGEGNTEAFF. The chain is built from TRBV5-1 and TRBJ1-1; D remains ambiguous. Trimming removed 4 bases at V and 1 base at J, with 8 bases between. CDR3 length: 13 amino acids. Germline CDR1 reads SGHRS; CDR2 reads YFSETQ.

The chain links TRBV7-3 to TRBJ2-2, with D perhaps TRBD2 (5 bases). The CDR3 contains 12 residues. V lost 5 bases, J lost 6 bases, and 7 bases lay in between. Germline V gene data show CDR1 as SGHTA and CDR2 as FQGTGA. The CDR3 bases are TGTGCCAGCAGCCCAGCGGCCGGGGAGCTGTTTTTT. Protein: CASSPAAGELFF.

This rearrangement joins TRBV7-2 to TRBJ2-3, with D unresolved. The length of the CDR3 is 14 residues. Germline V gives CDR1 SGHTA, CDR2 FQGNSA. V was clipped by 5 bases and J by 2 bases, with 11 bases between them. CDR3 nucleotides: TGTGCCAGCAGCGTTCAGCTATACACAGATACGCAGTATTTT. This encodes CASSVQLYTDTQYF.

The chain employs TRBV25-1 and TRBJ2-5; 7 bases fit TRBD2. V dropped 4 bases and J dropped 2; count of bases not matched to a gene: 1. This CDR3 contains 13 residues. Germline V gives CDR1 MGHDK, CDR2 SYGVNS. As DNA, the CDR3 is TGTGCCAGCAGTGCACTAGCGCAAGAGACCCAGTACTTC. Its translation: CASSALAQETQYF.

V and J are TRBV10-2 and TRBJ2-3; 14 positions match TRBD2. V shed 4 bases and J 5 bases; nucleotides not matched to a gene: 5. Germline assignment: CDR1 WSHSY and CDR2 SAAADI. This CDR3 is 16 amino acids long. The CDR3 region is CASSAGLAGGQDTQYF. CDR3 DNA: TGCGCCAGCAGTGCCGGACTAGCGGGAGGACAAGATACGCAGTATTTT.

This chain connects TRBV19 to TRBJ2-1, with D possibly matching TRBD2 (6 bases). Germline V gives CDR1 LNHDA, CDR2 SQIVND (reference sequence). This CDR3 spans 13 amino acids. V lost 3 bases, J lost 4 bases, and 7 bases lay in between. CDR3 bases: TGTGCCAGTAGTATTGGGACTTACAATGAGCAGTTCTTC. The encoded protein is CASSIGTYNEQFF.

The chain recombines TRBV9 with TRBJ2-3; D not resolved. V lost 0 bases, J lost 0 bases, and 8 bases lay in between. This CDR3 contains 15 residues. CDR1 is SGDLS, CDR2 YYNGEE, per germline. The CDR3 region is CASSVASSSTDTQYF. The CDR3, as DNA: TGTGCCAGCAGCGTAGCGTCGTCTAGCACAGATACGCAGTATTTT.

This chain joins TRBV19 and TRBJ1-5; D is possibly TRBD1 (6 bases). Trimming cost V 7 bases and J 6 bases, with 19 bases left between them. The CDR3 runs 15 residues. Germline lookup yields CDR1 LNHDA and CDR2 SQIVND (reference sequence). CDR3 DNA sequence: TGTGCCAGTAACCTTCTAACAGGGCAATCTCAGCCCCAGCATTTT. Its protein is CASNLLTGQSQPQHF.

The chain has TRBV7-2 and TRBJ2-1, with D perhaps matching TRBD2 (6 bases). The CDR3 extends over 16 amino acids. Germline-derived CDR1 and CDR2 are SGHTA and FQGNSA. Trimming removed 5 bases at V and 6 bases at J, with 20 bases between. The CDR3 protein is CASSLSFSGGSNEQFF. CDR3 DNA: TGTGCCAGCAGCCTATCCTTCTCAGGAGGGAGCAATGAGCAGTTCTTC.

The rearrangement links TRBV11-2 to TRBJ2-1; no clear D. This CDR3 is 14 amino acids long. CDR1 SGHAT and CDR2 FQNNGV come from the germline V gene. Trimming shortened V by 0 bases and J by 7 bases, and 10 bases separated the two germline ends. For the CDR3, the DNA is TGTGCCAGCAGCTTAGATTGGGGTGGGAATGAGCAGTTCTTC. It translates to CASSLDWGGNEQFF. Full variable domain (outside the CDR3, taken from reference TRBV11-2 and TRBJ2-1): EAGVAQSPRYKIIEKRQSVAFWCNPISGHATLYWYQQILGQGPKLLIQFQNNGVVDDSQLPKDRFSAERLKGVDSTLKIQPAKLEDSAVYLCASSLDWGGNEQFFGPGTRLTVL.

The rearrangement joins TRBV6-5 to TRBJ1-5, with 8 bases that match TRBD1. V shed 5 bases and J 6 bases; nucleotides not matched to a gene: 3. Looked up from germline, CDR1 is MNHEY and CDR2 is SVGAGI. CDR3 size: 13 residues. The CDR3 region is CASSQGAAQPQHF. The CDR3 bases are TGTGCCAGCAGTCAGGGGGCCGCTCAGCCCCAGCATTTT.

The rearrangement joins TRBV10-2 to TRBJ2-3; D unclear. CDR1 and CDR2 from the germline V gene are WSHSY and SAAADI. The length of the CDR3 is 14 residues. Trimming took off 6 bases at V and 1 base at J, with 11 bases between the two ends. The CDR3 DNA is TGCGCCAGCAGGGACCTAGGAGGCACAGATACGCAGTATTTT. Protein product: CASRDLGGTDTQYF.

This chain links TRBV5-1 with TRBJ1-4; possibly TRBD1 for D (5 bases). The germline gives CDR1 SGHRS, CDR2 YFSETQ. The CDR3 covers 15 residues. Trimming cost V 0 bases and J 0 bases, with 6 bases left between them. The CDR3 sequence: CASSLGQSTNEKLFF. CDR3 nucleotide sequence: TGCGCCAGCAGCTTGGGACAGTCAACTAATGAAAAACTGTTTTTT.

The genes are TRBV10-3 and TRBJ1-1; 8 bases match TRBD1. CDR3 size: 14 residues. The V segment lost 10 bases and the J segment 4 bases; nucleotides outside the gene matches: 11. Germline CDR1 and CDR2: ENHRY and SYGVKD. The CDR3 region is CATQLLTGATEAFF. The CDR3 DNA sequence: TGTGCCACCCAACTTTTGACAGGGGCCACTGAAGCTTTCTTT.

The chain links TRBV5-1 to TRBJ1-3, with D possibly TRBD1 on 5 matching bases. V was shortened by 2 bases and J by 0 bases, with 9 bases between the two germline ends. Germline V lookup: CDR1 SGHRS, CDR2 YFSETQ. This CDR3 has 15 residues. The CDR3 sequence: CASSLDSASGNTIYF. CDR3 DNA sequence: TGCGCCAGCAGCTTAGACAGCGCCTCTGGAAACACCATATATTTT.

This clone is a singleton in its sample. The chain carries TRBV5-1 and TRBJ1-2; D not certain. Germline-derived CDR1 and CDR2 are SGHRS and YFSETQ. The CDR3 length is 14 residues. The V gene lost 4 bases and the J gene lost 4 bases, with 14 bases spanning the gap. The DNA for the CDR3 is TGCGCCAGCAGCCCCTCCGCGGGTTTCTATGGCTACACCTTC. This encodes CASSPSAGFYGYTF.

The chain recombines TRBV5-1 with TRBJ2-6; D uncertain. The CDR3 has 14 amino acids. Germline V gives CDR1 SGHRS, CDR2 YFSETQ. Trimming pared 4 bases from V and 0 bases from J, leaving 5 bases between. This chain's CDR3 is CASSPFSGANVLTF. The CDR3 DNA reads as TGCGCCAGCAGCCCCTTCTCTGGGGCCAACGTCCTGACTTTC.